Each of the 14 T cell receptor beta chains below was sequenced from the same sample in a study of cytomegalovirus exposure and HLA in healthy donors. The PCR ran on 60 Vbeta and 13 Jbeta primers. The method was immunoSEQ multiplex PCR; TCRdb's version includes in-frame clones alone and lacks a portion of them. Of about 170,000 clones in the sample, 84% were seen once. Specimen: PBMCs. The source is a boy under 10 years old in good health and CMV-seronegative.

This clone has just one count. The chain recombines TRBV13 with TRBJ1-1, with a tentative D call TRBD1 (6 bases). The ends were cut back, 1 base at V and 3 bases at J, with 12 bases in the middle. Germline V gene sequence: CDR1 PRHDT, CDR2 FYEKMQ (reference sequence). The CDR3 is 15 residues long. DNA for the CDR3: TGTGCCAGCAGCTTAGAACAGGGACTATACACTGAAGCTTTCTTT. Translated: CASSLEQGLYTEAFF.

The V and J genes are TRBV6-5 and TRBJ2-5; D is ambiguous. The J call may be incorrect, as the DNA end agrees better with TRBJ2-7. The CDR3 length is 15 residues. Per the germline V gene, CDR1 is MNHEY and CDR2 is SVGAGI. CDR3 nucleotide sequence: TGTGCCAGCAGTTACTCGAATGTTCGCACAGTCGAGCAGTACTTC. Protein product: CASSYSNVRTVEQYF.

V is TRBV4-2 and J is TRBJ2-3, with a possible D match to TRBD2 (6 bases). CDR3 length: 16 residues. CDR1 LGHNA and CDR2 YNFKEQ come from the germline V gene. Between the trimmed V and J ends, which lost 1 base and 0 bases, there was a span of 11 bases. CDR3 nucleotides: TGTGCCAGCAGCCAAGCGGAGGGGTCTAGCACAGATACGCAGTATTTT. Protein sequence: CASSQAEGSSTDTQYF.

This chain joins TRBV5-1 and TRBJ2-7; D perhaps matches TRBD1 (6 bases). The ends were cut back, 1 base at V and 1 base at J, with 12 bases in the middle. Looked up from germline, CDR1 is SGHRS and CDR2 is YFSETQ. The CDR3 is 15 amino acids. As DNA, the CDR3 is TGCGCCAGCAGCTTGACAGGGCGACTTTCCTACGAGCAGTACTTC. The encoded protein is CASSLTGRLSYEQYF.

This clone turned up a few times. The chain links TRBV20-1 to TRBJ2-7; D remains unclear. In germline, CDR1 is DFQATT, CDR2 SNEGSKA (reference sequence). Trimming left V 3 bases short and J 5 bases short, with 8 bases between. This CDR3 is built from 11 residues. The CDR3 sequence is CSASQIHEQYF. The CDR3, as DNA: TGCAGTGCTAGTCAGATACACGAGCAGTACTTC.

V usage is TRBV20-1 and J usage is TRBJ1-1, with D perhaps matching TRBD1 (5 bases). Looked up from germline, CDR1 is DFQATT and CDR2 is SNEGSKA (reference sequence). Trimming took off 2 bases at V and 6 bases at J, with 7 bases between the two ends. CDR3 length: 11 amino acids. The CDR3 DNA is TGCAGTGCTAGACAGGGATCTGAAGCTTTCTTT. Translation gives CSARQGSEAFF.

The chain has TRBV6-1 and TRBJ2-1; the D gene is possibly TRBD2 (5 bases). V lost 4 bases and J lost 9, with 10 bases in between. The CDR3 is made up of 12 amino acids. From germline, CDR1 is MNHNS and CDR2 SASEGT. The CDR3 region has the DNA TGTGCCAGCAGTGCGGACCGGGGTGAGCAGTTCTTC. Amino acid sequence: CASSADRGEQFF.

The chain links TRBV11-2 to TRBJ2-7; 10 bases match TRBD2. The germline gives CDR1 SGHAT, CDR2 FQNNGV. V shed 4 bases, J shed 2 bases, and the junction held 5 bases outside the gene matches. This CDR3 comprises 15 residues. The CDR3 here is CASSSGLASTYEQYF. The DNA for the CDR3 is TGTGCCAGCAGCTCGGGACTAGCGTCTACCTACGAGCAGTACTTC.

The V and J genes are TRBV7-9 and TRBJ1-1; D is unresolved. The V gene lost 1 base and the J gene lost 3 bases, with 9 bases spanning the gap. The CDR3 contains 14 residues. Germline CDR1 reads SEHNR; CDR2 reads FQNEAQ (reference sequence). DNA of the CDR3: TGTGCCAGCAGCTTAGTGAGGTCCTACACTGAAGCTTTCTTT. This encodes CASSLVRSYTEAFF. Full variable domain (missing parts from reference TRBV7-9 and TRBJ1-1): DTGVSQNPRHKITKRGQNVTFRCDPISEHNRLYWYRQTLGQGPEFLTYFQNEAQLEKSRLLSDRFSAERPKGSFSTLEIQRTEQGDSAMYLCASSLVRSYTEAFFGQGTRLTVV.

The CDR3 reads CASSLGQGFTEAFF. CDR3 in DNA: TGTGCCAGCAGCTTAGGTCAGGGGTTCACTGAAGCTTTCTTT. The V and J genes are TRBV11-2 and TRBJ1-1; possibly TRBD1 for D (6 bases). Germline CDR1 is SGHAT and CDR2 is FQNNGV. V was shortened by 1 base and J by 4 bases, with 10 bases between the two germline ends. CDR3 length: 14 residues.

The genes are TRBV5-6 and TRBJ2-5; weak D call: TRBD1 (5 bases). The CDR3 length is 13 residues. V lost 3 bases, J lost 5 bases, and 11 bases lay in between. The germline gives CDR1 SGHDT, CDR2 YYEEEE. The CDR3, as DNA: TGTGCCAGCAGCTGGACCAGGGTGGAGACCCAGTACTTC. Translation gives CASSWTRVETQYF.

The chain links TRBV6-6 to TRBJ1-5; TRBD1 matches at 9 bases. This CDR3 is 14 amino acids long. The V and J ends lost 2 bases and 5 bases, in that order; junction bases with no gene match: 1. Germline CDR1 reads MNHNY; CDR2 reads SVGAGI (reference sequence). CDR3 sequence (DNA): TGTGCCAGCAGTTACAGGGACAGGGATCAGCCCCAGCATTTT. It yields the protein CASSYRDRDQPQHF.

J is TRBJ2-3 and V is TRBV28, with 11 bases lining up with TRBD2. The V and J ends lost 2 bases and 3 bases, in that order; junction bases with no gene match: 1. In germline, CDR1 is MDHEN, CDR2 SYDVKM. The CDR3 runs to 15 residues. Here the CDR3 reads CASSLLAGGTDTQYF. As DNA, the CDR3 is TGTGCCAGCAGTTTACTAGCGGGAGGTACAGATACGCAGTATTTT. Full variable domain (rest looked up from reference TRBV28 and TRBJ2-3): DVKVTQSSRYLVKRTGEKVFLECVQDMDHENMFWYRQDPGLGLRLIYFSYDVKMKEKGDIPEGYSVSREKKERFSLILESASTNQTSMYLCASSLLAGGTDTQYFGPGTRLTVL.

This clone was recorded once. J is TRBJ2-1 and V is TRBV2; D not resolved. Deletions cut 10 bases from V and 10 bases from J, with 14 bases between. The CDR3 contains 11 residues. From germline, CDR1 is SNHLY and CDR2 FYNNEI. In DNA form, the CDR3 reads TGTGCCACCCGCCTCGGTCGGGAGCAGTTCTTC. Translation gives CATRLGREQFF.